What follows are 15 T cell receptor beta chains derived from one specimen sequenced in a study of blood T cell repertoires in COVID-19. TCRdb's table, derived via immunoSEQ multiplex PCR, lists solely in-frame clones and lacks some. Of about half a million clones listed, 80% to 90% are singletons. The specimen was peripheral blood. The receptors were gathered from a human donor in a cohort sampled during active COVID-19.

The chain is built from TRBV6-6 and TRBJ1-2; the match to TRBD1 covers 9 bases. The germline CDR1 and CDR2 sequences are MNHNY and SVGAGI (reference sequence). Trimming removed 4 bases from V and 4 bases from J; junction bases left unmatched: 4. The CDR3 spans 14 residues. The CDR3 loop reads CASSSGTGLYGYTF. DNA for the CDR3: TGTGCCAGCAGTTCCGGGACAGGGCTCTATGGCTACACCTTC.

The chain joins TRBV27 to TRBJ1-1; 11 bases are shared with TRBD1. The germline V gene has CDR1 MNHEY and CDR2 SMNVEV (reference sequence). The CDR3 has 15 amino acids. V lost 10 bases, J lost 7 bases, and 14 bases stayed unmatched. The CDR3, as DNA: TGTGCCACCAGACGGGGGACAGGGGGACGGAGTGAAGCTTTCTTT. This gives the protein CATRRGTGGRSEAFF.

The rearrangement links TRBV4-1 to TRBJ2-1, with 7 bases aligning to TRBD1. CDR1 is MGHRA and CDR2 is YSYEKL in the germline V gene. The J segment lost 4 bases and the V segment lost 3 bases, leaving 12 bases of the junction unmatched. This CDR3 is built from 17 residues. CDR3 residues: CASSHTSGTAEYNEQFF. The CDR3 region has the DNA TGCGCCAGCAGCCATACTTCCGGGACAGCGGAATACAATGAGCAGTTCTTC.

This clone was detected ten times or more. The J gene is TRBJ1-2, the V gene TRBV28; 10 nucleotides line up with TRBD1. The CDR3 is made up of 15 amino acids. V lost 5 bases, J lost 5 bases, and 8 bases stayed unmatched. CDR1 and CDR2 from the germline V gene are MDHEN and SYDVKM. The CDR3 coding sequence is TGTGCCAGCAGTCCGGCAGGGACAGGGGTTTATGGCTACACCTTC. Translating gives CASSPAGTGVYGYTF.

The CDR3 DNA sequence: TGTGCCAGCAGCGTGACCGGGACAGGGAACGACGAGCAGTACTTC. Translation: CASSVTGTGNDEQYF. V gene TRBV7-8 combines with J gene TRBJ2-7, with 9 bases fitting TRBD1. V dropped 5 bases and J dropped 5; count of bases not matched to a gene: 10. The CDR3 sequence is 15 residues long. Germline lookup yields CDR1 SGHVS and CDR2 FQNEAQ.

The chain links TRBV7-8 to TRBJ1-6; D not certain. Germline values: CDR1 SGHVS, CDR2 FQNEAQ. The CDR3 is 11 amino acids. The V end lost 1 base, the J end lost 12 bases, and 4 bases lay between the germline ends. The DNA of the CDR3 is TGTGCCAGCAGCTTAGGAGGACCCCTCCACTTT. It encodes CASSLGGPLHF.

The chain carries TRBV28 and TRBJ1-1, with D perhaps matching TRBD1 (5 bases). The CDR3 runs to 14 residues. V was clipped by 5 bases and J by 10 bases, with 20 bases between them. In germline, CDR1 is MDHEN, CDR2 SYDVKM. DNA of the CDR3: TGTGCCAGCAGTCCTACAGGACGGGTTAGTGGAGCTTTCTTT. It codes for CASSPTGRVSGAFF.

V and J are TRBV11-1 and TRBJ1-2; TRBD1 might be the D (5 bases). Germline V CDR1 and CDR2: SGHAT, FQDESV (reference sequence). The CDR3 has 12 amino acids. V was pared by 5 bases and J by 13 bases, with 17 bases between. The CDR3 is CASSPQGLAGTF. The CDR3, as DNA: TGTGCCAGCAGCCCCCAGGGACTCGCCGGCACCTTC.

The chain carries TRBV29-1 and TRBJ2-6, with D maybe TRBD2 (5 bases). V was cut by 5 bases and J by 2 bases, with 16 bases left in between. This CDR3 is built from 16 residues. Germline V lookup: CDR1 SQVTM, CDR2 ANQGSEA. The DNA for the CDR3 is TGCAGCGTTCAATCCTCCGGGGTAACTGGGGCCAACGTCCTGACTTTC. Protein sequence: CSVQSSGVTGANVLTF.

The chain recombines TRBV7-6 with TRBJ2-2; D is ambiguous. In germline, CDR1 is SGHVS, CDR2 FNYEAQ. V lost 4 bases to trimming and J lost 3 bases, with 12 bases between them. This CDR3 has 15 residues. The CDR3 is CASSSNFRDTGELFF. DNA for the CDR3: TGTGCCAGCAGCTCGAACTTCCGGGACACCGGGGAGCTGTTTTTT.

The CDR3 loop is CASKLPSGRAIDTQYF. The CDR3 region has the DNA TGCGCCAGCAAGCTTCCTAGCGGGAGGGCCATTGATACGCAGTATTTT. This chain links TRBV5-1 with TRBJ2-3; the match to TRBD2 covers 12 bases. V gave up 6 bases and J gave up 6 bases; unmatched junction bases: 11. The germline V gene encodes CDR1 SGHRS and CDR2 YFSETQ. CDR3 length equals 16 residues.

This clone turned up a few times. The chain couples TRBV15 to TRBJ1-4; D is possibly TRBD1 (6 bases). V lost 5 bases to trimming and J lost 5 bases, with 12 bases between them. From germline, CDR1 is LNHNV and CDR2 YYDKDF (reference sequence). The CDR3 loop spans 14 amino acids. This CDR3 reads CATSGPGANEKLFF. The CDR3 DNA follows: TGTGCCACCAGCGGGCCAGGGGCAAATGAAAAACTGTTTTTT. Full variable domain (remainder filled in from reference TRBV15 and TRBJ1-4): DAMVIQNPRYQVTQFGKPVTLSCSQTLNHNVMYWYQQKSSQAPKLLFHYYDKDFNNEADTPDNFQSRRPNTSFCFLDIRSPGLGDTAMYLCATSGPGANEKLFFGSGTQLSVL.

The chain couples TRBV11-3 to TRBJ2-5, with TRBD2 as a possible D gene (6 bases). V lost 1 base, J lost 3 bases, and 6 bases lay in between. Germline V gene lookup returns CDR1 SGHNT and CDR2 YENEEA. CDR3 length equals 13 residues. CDR3 sequence: CASSLGTKETQYF. DNA for the CDR3: TGTGCCAGCAGCTTAGGGACTAAAGAGACCCAGTACTTC.

V and J are TRBV19 and TRBJ2-1; 10 positions agree with TRBD2. The CDR3 consists of 17 residues. CDR1 is LNHDA and CDR2 is SQIVND in the germline V gene (reference sequence). Germline trimming cut 5 bases from V and 7 bases from J; bases unmatched to any gene: 14. The CDR3 spells CASSRIRGLAVMNEQFF. The CDR3 nucleotides read TGTGCCAGTAGTCGGATCAGAGGACTAGCGGTAATGAATGAGCAGTTCTTC.

The J gene is TRBJ1-1, the V gene TRBV9; 8 bases line up with TRBD1. V lost 6 bases and J lost 4; bases outside the gene matches: 8. The germline V gene has CDR1 SGDLS and CDR2 YYNGEE. The CDR3 contains 14 residues. The CDR3 spells CASNPQGEGTEAFF. The CDR3 nucleotides read TGTGCCAGCAACCCACAGGGGGAGGGCACTGAAGCTTTCTTT.